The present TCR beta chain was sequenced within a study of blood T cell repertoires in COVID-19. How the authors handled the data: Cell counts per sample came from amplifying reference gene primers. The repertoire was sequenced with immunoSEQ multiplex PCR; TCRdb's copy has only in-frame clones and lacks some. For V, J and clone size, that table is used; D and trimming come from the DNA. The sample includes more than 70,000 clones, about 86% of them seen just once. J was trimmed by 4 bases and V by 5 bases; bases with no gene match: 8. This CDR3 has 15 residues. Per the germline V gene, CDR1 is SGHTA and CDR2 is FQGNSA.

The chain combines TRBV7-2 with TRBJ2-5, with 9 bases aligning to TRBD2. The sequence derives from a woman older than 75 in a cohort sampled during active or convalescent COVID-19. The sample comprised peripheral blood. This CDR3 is CASSSSGSGRETQYF. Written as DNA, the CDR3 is TGTGCCAGCAGCAGTAGCGGGAGTGGGCGAGAGACCCAGTACTTC. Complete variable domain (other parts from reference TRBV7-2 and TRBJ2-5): GAGVSQSPSNKVTEKGKDVELRCDPISGHTALYWYRQSLGQGLEFLIYFQGNSAPDKSGLPSDRFSAERTGGSVSTLTIQRTQQEDSAVYLCASSSSGSGRETQYFGPGTRLLVL.